This TCR beta chain was documented in a study of immune evolution from preneoplasia to lung adenocarcinoma. Germline assignment: CDR1 MDHEN and CDR2 SYDVKM. The trim removed 8 bases at V and 2 bases at J, leaving 5 bases unmatched. The length of the CDR3 is 13 residues. Generated by immunoSEQ multiplex PCR, the TCRdb table keeps only in-frame clones and is missing some. The table records thousands of clones, 86% of them present only once. This clone was recorded only once. Antigen unknown. General study results and limits: From normal lung to invasive adenocarcinoma, top clone frequencies appeared to decrease.

This sequence originates from a person between 65 and 79 years old with lung adenocarcinoma. The specimen was FFPE lung adenocarcinoma in situ tissue. The rearrangement joins TRBV28 to TRBJ1-2, with 7 nucleotides matching TRBD1. The DNA for the CDR3 is TGTGCCAGCCTGGCAGGGGGGAACTATGGCTACACCTTC. Translating it yields CASLAGGNYGYTF.